These 12 T cell receptor beta chains share one sample of origin, sequenced in a study of shared clonotypes between healthy human individuals. TCRdb's table, derived via immunoSEQ multiplex PCR, lists solely in-frame clones and lacks some. The sample contains some 2,500,000 clones, 90% to 95% of which appear only once. The sequenced material came from naive CD4+ T cells from PBMCs. Subset noted: CD45RA+ positively selected. The receptors originated from a man younger than 35 in good health. Some clones in this sample may be carry-over from other donors' samples.

The CDR3 bases are TGTGCCAGCAGTTCGTACAGGGTCGGGGAGACCCAGTACTTC. It translates to CASSSYRVGETQYF. The chain carries TRBV27 and TRBJ2-5; D possibly corresponds to TRBD1 (6 bases). Trimming took 4 bases from V and 5 from J, leaving 14 bases between them. The germline gives CDR1 MNHEY, CDR2 SMNVEV (reference sequence). The CDR3 totals 14 residues.

This chain uses TRBV29-1 with TRBJ2-5; 11 bases map to TRBD1. CDR1 and CDR2 from the germline V gene are SQVTM and ANQGSEA. V was clipped by 3 bases and J by 9 bases; unmatched bases: 6. This CDR3 spans 13 amino acids. DNA for the CDR3: TGCAGCGTTGATTCCGGGACAGGGGGTGCCCAGTACTTC. Its translation: CSVDSGTGGAQYF.

This clone was observed a single time. The rearrangement uses TRBV28 and TRBJ1-2, with a possible D match to TRBD1 (5 bases). V dropped 7 bases and J dropped 7 bases, with 16 bases sitting between them. Germline V gene data show CDR1 as MDHEN and CDR2 as SYDVKM. The CDR3 has 13 residues. CDR3 coding DNA: TGTGCCAGCACCCTTGGGGCGCCCCTTGGCTACACCTTC. This codes for CASTLGAPLGYTF.

Concerning this clone: A junction end diverges from the germline sequence, so it may reflect a read error. In the same sample, other DNA sequences code for this CDR3. This chain links TRBV5-1 with TRBJ2-7; 7 bases line up with TRBD2. The CDR3 has 14 amino acids. Germline assignment: CDR1 SGHRS and CDR2 YFSETQ. CDR3 loop: CASSRGAGTYGQYF. The CDR3, as DNA: TGCGCCAGCAGTCGGGGAGCGGGAACCTACGGGCAGTACTTC.

The chain is built from TRBV30 and TRBJ1-4, with TRBD1 matching over 10 bases. Looked up from germline, CDR1 is GTSNPN and CDR2 is SVGIG (reference sequence). Trimming cost V 3 bases and J 6 bases; bases outside gene matches: 7. This CDR3 comprises 15 residues. CDR3 sequence reads: CAWRPGQGRHEKLFF. CDR3 nucleotides: TGTGCCTGGAGGCCGGGACAGGGGCGGCATGAAAAACTGTTTTTT.

The chain couples TRBV28 to TRBJ2-7; tentative D call: TRBD2 (5 bases). The CDR3 is 15 residues long. Per germline, CDR1 MDHEN and CDR2 SYDVKM. Deletions cut 2 bases from V and 5 bases from J, with 16 bases between. The CDR3: CASSLKLGGLHEQYF. The DNA of the CDR3 is TGTGCCAGCAGTTTAAAGCTAGGCGGGCTTCACGAGCAGTACTTC.

The chain combines TRBV27 with TRBJ1-2; D is unclear. This CDR3 has 15 residues. V shed 0 bases and J shed 1 base, with 9 bases lying between them. Looked up from germline, CDR1 is MNHEY and CDR2 is SMNVEV (reference sequence). CDR3: CASSLSWGDNYGYTF. The DNA for the CDR3 is TGTGCCAGCAGTTTATCGTGGGGAGATAACTATGGCTACACCTTC.

This sequence joins TRBV7-9 and TRBJ2-5; perhaps TRBD2 as D (6 bases). The germline gives CDR1 SEHNR, CDR2 FQNEAQ (reference sequence). Trimming removed 3 bases at V and 14 bases at J, with 13 bases between. The CDR3 runs to 11 residues. The CDR3, as DNA: TGTGCCAGCAGCTTGATCGGGACTTCCTACTTC. It encodes CASSLIGTSYF.

CDR3 nucleotide sequence: TGCGCCAGCACCTCGGACAGGGTAGAGACCCAGTACTTC. Protein sequence: CASTSDRVETQYF. The rearrangement uses TRBV5-1 and TRBJ2-5; TRBD1 aligns across 8 bases. Losses at the gene ends were 6 bases for V and 4 bases for J; bases not matched to a gene: 5. The CDR3 totals 13 residues. The germline CDR1 and CDR2 sequences are SGHRS and YFSETQ.

The rearrangement uses TRBV2 and TRBJ2-3, with D possibly called TRBD1 or TRBD2 (5 bases each). V was clipped by 0 bases and J by 1 base, with 14 bases between them. The CDR3 loop spans 17 amino acids. Germline V gene sequence: CDR1 SNHLY, CDR2 FYNNEI. CDR3 DNA: TGTGCCAGCAGTGAAGCTTGGGGGACCCCGCGCACAGATACGCAGTATTTT. Amino acid sequence: CASSEAWGTPRTDTQYF.

The chain has TRBV14 and TRBJ2-5, with 11 bases that match TRBD1. Trimming cost V 0 bases and J 7 bases; bases outside gene matches: 22. The CDR3 extends over 21 amino acids. CDR1 is SGHDN and CDR2 is FVKESK in the germline V gene. This CDR3 is CASSQDYWSGTGGSDLGTQYF. CDR3 DNA: TGTGCCAGCAGCCAAGATTATTGGTCCGGGACAGGGGGTTCCGACCTAGGGACCCAGTACTTC.

The chain combines TRBV18 with TRBJ1-1, with D maybe TRBD1 (5 bases). The CDR3 extends over 17 amino acids. The ends were cut back, 5 bases at V and 1 base at J, with 20 bases in the middle. CDR1 and CDR2 (germline): KGHSH, LQKENI. The DNA of the CDR3 is TGTGCCAGCTCATCGTGGATCGGGGCCACAGGGAACACTGAAGCTTTCTTT. Residues: CASSSWIGATGNTEAFF.